This entry is about one TCR beta chain. This specimen belongs to a study of blood T cell repertoires in COVID-19. Study-wide context: Sample material is recorded as cDNA or gDNA derived from T cells, B-cell-depleted T cells, or PBMCs.

The protocol was immunoSEQ multiplex PCR, while the TCRdb copy is restricted to in-frame clones and leaves out a portion. The repertoire consists of fewer than 450,000 clones, with about nine tenths occurring once and the leading ten covering more than 5%. The TCR comes from a woman aged 50 to 65 with COVID-19, enrolled during active disease. The sequencing sample was made of peripheral blood.

The CDR3 nucleotides are TGTGCCAGCAGCTTAGATCGCCCGAGGACCGGGGAGCTGTTTTTT. Its translation: CASSLDRPRTGELFF. The rearrangement uses TRBV11-2 and TRBJ2-2, with D uncertain. This CDR3 has 15 amino acids. Germline CDR1 is SGHAT and CDR2 is FQNNGV. Trimming shortened V by 0 bases and J by 5 bases, and 10 bases separated the two germline ends.